This T cell receptor beta chain was sequenced in a study of vaccination and CD4 T cells after COVID-19. Treatment specified: roughly 10-day PBMC culture with coronavirus spike peptide pools or control peptides (ViraFEST assay). Before TCRs were sequenced, ViraFEST expanded antigen-specific T cells with peptide pools. In regard to this clonotype: Its cognate antigen is unknown.

Cultured CD4+ T-cell DNA underwent Oncomine TCR Beta short-read sequencing. TCRdb fed the PCR reads into MiXCR, producing one record per CDR3 protein. The data contain nearly 15,000 distinct CDR3 sequences, around 48% of them singletons. Trimming took off 1 base at V and 2 bases at J, with 18 bases between the two ends. The V gene's germline CDR1 is DFQATT and CDR2 SNEGSKA (reference sequence). The length of the CDR3 is 17 residues. The study, taken as a whole, reports: Among convalescent patients, a median roughly 88% of reactive clones emerged only after vaccination.

This receptor was identified in a human donor who had recovered from COVID-19. The chain combines TRBV20-1 with TRBJ1-5; no clear D gene. Sequenced sample: CD4+ T cells from blood, cultured in vitro. The CDR3 DNA sequence: TGCAGTGCTAGAGGCCCCAATTCGACGACGGGCAATCAGCCCCAGCATTTT. It specifies CSARGPNSTTGNQPQHF.